Included here is one T cell receptor (beta chain) sequence, with context. Its cognate antigen is unknown. This record comes from a study of PD-L1 blockade in urothelial cancer. Overall study: Patients with male sex and bladder-origin urothelial cancer accounted for most of the 29 enrolled. T cells numbered a median of roughly 150,000 in the blood samples. Notes on the study in general: Larger 3-week expansion of tumor-associated blood clones was seen in durable-benefit patients.

Added to each PCR by spiking were synthetic TCR analog templates. Libraries were prepared by immunoSEQ multiplex PCR; TCRdb keeps only in-frame clonotypes and omits some of them. The sample lists some 110,000 clones; around 93% were seen once. Time point meaning: peripheral blood 6 weeks after treatment start. Germline V gene data show CDR1 as SQVTM and CDR2 as ANQGSEA. V gave up 5 bases and J gave up 4 bases, with 17 bases separating them. The CDR3 runs to 14 residues. The specimen comprised PBMCs, sampled around atezolizumab (anti-PD-L1) treatment. This chain joins TRBV29-1 and TRBJ1-1; D unresolved. The sequence came from a man in his 60s with urothelial cancer. CDR3 loop: CSVPGSDKRTEAFF. DNA for the CDR3: TGCAGCGTTCCTGGATCCGACAAACGCACTGAAGCTTTCTTT.